The source of this T cell receptor (beta chain) is a study of cytomegalovirus exposure and HLA in healthy donors. The PCR ran on 60 Vbeta and 13 Jbeta primers. TCRdb keeps only in-frame clones here, not all; method: immunoSEQ multiplex PCR. The sample totals approximately 77,000 clones. Unmatched junction bases numbered 7, after V lost 1 base and J lost 5 bases. This CDR3 has 17 residues. Per germline, CDR1 LNHDA and CDR2 SQIVND (reference sequence). What was sequenced was PBMCs. The sequence derives from a man aged 25-45 years in good health and CMV-seronegative. V usage is TRBV19 and J usage is TRBJ2-5; 13 bases fit TRBD2. CDR3 coding DNA: TGTGCCAGTAGTATAGGGACTAGCGGGAGCGGGCGGGAGACCCAGTACTTC. Encoded protein: CASSIGTSGSGRETQYF.